The 17 T cell receptor beta chains presented below share a single source sample, sequenced in a study of blood T cell repertoires in COVID-19. This table comes from immunoSEQ multiplex PCR, and its TCRdb copy is limited to in-frame clones, with some not included. The sample includes 200,000 to 250,000 clones, more than 80% of them seen just once. The sequencing sample was made of PBMCs or T cells enriched from blood (not recorded which). The receptor source for this set is a woman aged 40 to 55 with acute COVID-19.

The chain combines TRBV4-3 with TRBJ1-5; D unclear. Germline CDR1 LGHNA, CDR2 YSLEER. CDR3 size: 18 residues. Trimming removed 0 bases at V and 3 bases at J, with 18 bases between. CDR3 amino acids: CASSQDLQVEGLNQPQHF. CDR3 nucleotides: TGCGCCAGCAGCCAAGATCTCCAGGTCGAGGGCCTCAATCAGCCCCAGCATTTT.

The V gene is TRBV3-1 (or the pseudogene TRBV3-2), the J gene TRBJ1-5; the D gene is possibly TRBD1 (6 bases). The CDR3 contains 14 residues. Trimming cost V 5 bases and J 4 bases, with 12 bases left between them. Germline assignment: CDR1 LGHDT and CDR2 YNNKEL (reference sequence). CDR3 sequence: CASSSSRGNQPQHF. As DNA, the CDR3 is TGTGCCAGCAGCTCAAGCAGGGGTAATCAGCCCCAGCATTTT.

This clone was found once. The chain employs TRBV5-6 and TRBJ1-5; no definite D call. Trimming cost V 4 bases and J 8 bases, with 16 bases left between them. The CDR3 extends over 14 amino acids. Germline-derived CDR1 and CDR2 are SGHDT and YYEEEE. CDR3 region: CASSPYSMEEPQHF. The CDR3 nucleotides read TGTGCCAGCAGCCCTTACAGTATGGAAGAGCCCCAGCATTTT.

The chain links TRBV18 to TRBJ1-4, with D possibly being TRBD1 (6 bases). The CDR3 sequence is 16 residues long. V was pared by 2 bases and J by 8 bases, with 18 bases between. CDR1 is KGHSH, CDR2 LQKENI, per germline. DNA of the CDR3: TGTGCCAGCTCACCAAATTTATCCGAACAGGGCGAAAAACTGTTTTTT. The encoded protein is CASSPNLSEQGEKLFF.

The chain is built from TRBV19 and TRBJ1-2; D is perhaps TRBD1 (5 bases). The germline V gene encodes CDR1 LNHDA and CDR2 SQIVND (reference sequence). The ends were cut back, 5 bases at V and 1 base at J, with 8 bases in the middle. The CDR3 contains 13 residues. CDR3 nucleotides: TGTGCCAGTAGTGCAGGGCTTAACTATGGCTACACCTTC. Its protein product is CASSAGLNYGYTF.

V is TRBV9 and J is TRBJ2-5; 7 bases agree with TRBD2. Germline-derived CDR1 and CDR2 are SGDLS and YYNGEE. After removal of 3 bases from V and 0 bases from J, the junction contained 5 bases not matched to a gene. The length of the CDR3 is 15 residues. CDR3 sequence: CASSAGGADQETQYF. The CDR3 DNA reads as TGTGCCAGCAGCGCGGGGGGAGCTGACCAAGAGACCCAGTACTTC. The entire variable domain, with the rest obtained from reference TRBV9 and TRBJ2-5, is as follows: DSGVTQTPKHLITATGQRVTLRCSPRSGDLSVYWYQQSLDQGLQFLIQYYNGEERAKGNILERFSAQQFPDLHSELNLSSLELGDSALYFCASSAGGADQETQYFGPGTRLLVL.

The chain employs TRBV9 and TRBJ2-7; D is undetermined. V was trimmed by 0 bases and J by 3 bases, leaving 16 bases between them. Germline V gene sequence: CDR1 SGDLS, CDR2 YYNGEE. This CDR3 is 16 amino acids long. The CDR3, as DNA: TGTGCCAGCAGCGTAGACCCGGTTCCAAGGAGCTACGAGCAGTACTTC. Protein product: CASSVDPVPRSYEQYF.

The chain uses TRBV9 and TRBJ2-7, with a tentative D call TRBD2 (6 bases). The CDR3 runs 14 residues. CDR1 is SGDLS and CDR2 is YYNGEE in the germline V gene. Trimming took 3 bases from V and 0 from J, leaving 10 bases between them. Here the CDR3 reads CASSGGVSSYEQYV. The CDR3 DNA is TGTGCCAGCAGCGGCGGGGTAAGCTCCTACGAGCAGTACGTC.

This sequence joins TRBV6-2 or TRBV6-3 and TRBJ1-5, with 7 bases aligning to TRBD1. The V and J ends lost 0 bases and 4 bases, in that order; junction bases with no gene match: 6. CDR3 length: 16 amino acids. Germline-derived CDR1 and CDR2 are MNHEY and SVGEGT. The CDR3 DNA reads TGTGCCAGCAGTTACTCTGAGGGGGCTGGGAATCAGCCCCAGCATTTT. This encodes CASSYSEGAGNQPQHF.

The genes are TRBV29-1 and TRBJ1-1, with TRBD1 as a possible D gene (6 bases). This CDR3 region has 11 residues. Trimming took 6 bases from V and 4 from J, leaving 9 bases between them. The V gene's germline CDR1 is SQVTM and CDR2 ANQGSEA. DNA of the CDR3: TGCAGCGTAAACAGGGCCACTGAAGCTTTCTTT. Residues: CSVNRATEAFF. The complete variable domain, with remaining parts taken from reference TRBV29-1 and TRBJ1-1, reads SAVISQKPSRDICQRGTSLTIQCQVDSQVTMMFWYRQQPGQSLTLIATANQGSEATYESGFVIDKFPISRPNLTFSTLTVSNMSPEDSSIYLCSVNRATEAFFGQGTRLTVV.

The J gene is TRBJ1-1, the V gene TRBV2; a possible D gene is TRBD1 (5 bases). The CDR3 covers 11 residues. Germline CDR1 reads SNHLY; CDR2 reads FYNNEI. With 3 bases removed from V and 11 bases from J, the gap between germline ends came to 10 bases. CDR3 sequence (DNA): TGTGCCAGCAGTGAGTTGACAGCGGCTTTCTTT. This codes for CASSELTAAFF. Together with reference TRBV2 and TRBJ1-1, the CDR3 gives the full variable domain: EPEVTQTPSHQVTQMGQEVILRCVPISNHLYFYWYRQILGQKVEFLVSFYNNEISEKSEIFDDQFSVERPDGSNFTLKIRSTKLEDSAMYFCASSELTAAFFGQGTRLTVV.

This sequence joins TRBV7-2 and TRBJ1-5, with D maybe TRBD1 (6 bases). This CDR3 is built from 16 residues. Between the trimmed V and J ends, which lost 5 bases and 0 bases, there was a span of 14 bases. CDR1 is SGHTA and CDR2 is FQGNSA in the germline V gene. The CDR3 nucleotides are TGTGCCAGCAGCCACGGGACATCGTATAGCAATCAGCCCCAGCATTTT. It codes for CASSHGTSYSNQPQHF.

The chain uses TRBV19 and TRBJ2-7, with D uncertain. Germline assignment: CDR1 LNHDA and CDR2 SQIVND (reference sequence). V shed 3 bases and J shed 6 bases, with 12 bases lying between them. CDR3 size: 13 residues. The CDR3 DNA reads as TGTGCCAGTAGTATGTCGTCCGGGTCCGAGCAGTACTTC. The encoded protein is CASSMSSGSEQYF.

A few counts support this clone. This chain connects TRBV9 to TRBJ2-3, with 9 bases matching TRBD2. The CDR3 is 16 residues long. Losses at the gene ends were 0 bases for V and 2 bases for J; bases not matched to a gene: 4. Germline values: CDR1 SGDLS, CDR2 YYNGEE. DNA of the CDR3: TGTGCCAGCAGCGTAGGAGCGGGGGGAAACACAGATACGCAGTATTTT. Translating gives CASSVGAGGNTDTQYF. Supplemented by reference TRBV9 and TRBJ2-3, the full variable domain reads DSGVTQTPKHLITATGQRVTLRCSPRSGDLSVYWYQQSLDQGLQFLIQYYNGEERAKGNILERFSAQQFPDLHSELNLSSLELGDSALYFCASSVGAGGNTDTQYFGPGTRLTVL.

The chain uses TRBV7-9 and TRBJ1-5; 11 nucleotides line up with TRBD1. Germline V CDR1 and CDR2: SEHNR, FQNEAQ (reference sequence). V trimming: 5 bases; J trimming: 2 bases; junction bases outside the gene matches: 8. This CDR3 contains 17 residues. The CDR3 loop is CASSGTGGKGGNQPQHF. The CDR3 bases are TGTGCCAGCAGCGGGACAGGGGGGAAGGGAGGCAATCAGCCCCAGCATTTT.

The chain joins TRBV19 to TRBJ1-1; the D is unclear. CDR3 length equals 14 residues. Per germline, CDR1 LNHDA and CDR2 SQIVND (reference sequence). Trimming shortened V by 1 base and J by 1 base, and 7 bases separated the two germline ends. CDR3 residues: CASSIGSGNTEAFF. CDR3 bases: TGTGCCAGTAGTATAGGGTCCGGGAACACTGAAGCTTTCTTT.

The rearrangement joins TRBV7-2 to TRBJ1-1, with TRBD1 identical over 9 bases. Trimming cost V 3 bases and J 11 bases; bases outside gene matches: 10. CDR3 length: 14 residues. Germline V CDR1 and CDR2: SGHTA, FQGNSA. For the CDR3, the DNA is TGTGCCAGCAGCTTTCCAGGACAGGGGATGGATGCTTTCTTT. It specifies CASSFPGQGMDAFF.